This T cell receptor beta chain came from a study of blood T cell repertoires in COVID-19. On the study more broadly: Some COVID-19 samples were acute and others convalescent; all came from the United States, Italy and Spain. T cells, B-cell-depleted T cells, or PBMCs provided the cDNA or gDNA that served as material.

This CDR3 spans 15 amino acids. Germline CDR1 LNHDA, CDR2 SQIVND (reference sequence). Trimming took 5 bases from V and 2 from J; bases not matched to a gene: 2. Method: immunoSEQ multiplex PCR; TCRdb's copy keeps in-frame clones and lacks some. The sample holds 45,000 to 65,000 clones; approximately 80% are singletons and the top ten take around 25%. The clonotype originates from a human donor in a cohort sampled during active COVID-19. The J gene is TRBJ2-6, the V gene TRBV19; TRBD1 aligns across 8 bases. Sequenced sample: peripheral blood. CDR3 amino acids: CASSDRGTGANVLTF. CDR3 sequence (DNA): TGTGCCAGTAGTGACAGGGGAACTGGGGCCAACGTCCTGACTTTC.